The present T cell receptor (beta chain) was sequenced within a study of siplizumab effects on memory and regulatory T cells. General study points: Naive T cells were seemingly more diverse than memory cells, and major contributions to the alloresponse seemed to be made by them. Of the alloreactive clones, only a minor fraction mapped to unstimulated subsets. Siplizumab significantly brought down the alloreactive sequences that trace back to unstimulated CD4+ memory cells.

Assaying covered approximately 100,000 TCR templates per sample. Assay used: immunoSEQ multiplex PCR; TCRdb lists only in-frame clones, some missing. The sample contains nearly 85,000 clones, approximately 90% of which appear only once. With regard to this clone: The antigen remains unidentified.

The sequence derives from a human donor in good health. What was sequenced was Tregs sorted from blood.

This CDR3 reads CASSLSPLGVGIGQPQHF. The CDR3 DNA is TGCGCCAGCAGCTTGTCCCCCCTTGGGGTAGGGATAGGTCAGCCCCAGCATTTT. This rearrangement joins TRBV5-1 to TRBJ1-5; D not resolved. V lost 1 base to trimming and J lost 6 bases, with 23 bases between them. The length of the CDR3 is 18 residues. In germline, CDR1 is SGHRS, CDR2 YFSETQ.